These T cell receptor beta chains were read from a single sample in a study of T cell repertoires in cytomegalovirus infection. One entry per CDR3 protein results from TCRdb running MiXCR on the reads. Of approximately 500,000 distinct CDR3 sequences in the sample, 16% were seen once. Material for sequencing was CD8+ T cells from PBMCs. The source is a human donor in good health (CMV status not recorded). Some clones in this sample may be carry-over from other donors' samples. CDR3s include the opening cysteine and the closing phenylalanine or tryptophan. A D gene is named only where the DNA matches it firmly. Rows give clone size only sometimes, using once, few, many, or a class for an expanded clone.

size	J	D	V	DNA	CDR3
many	TRBJ2-1	-	TRBV7-6	TGTGCCAGCAGCCCCCGCCCCGCTGCGGGGTGGGGCGAGCAGTTCTTC	CASSPRPAAGWGEQFF
few	TRBJ1-1	TRBD1	TRBV27	TGTGCCAGCAGTTCGACAGGGGCTGAAGCTTTCTTT	CASSSTGAEAFF
-	TRBJ2-7	TRBD2	TRBV5-1	TGCGCCAGCAGCCAACTAGCGGCCAGCTCCTACGTGCAGTGCTTC	CASSQLAASSYVQCF
-	TRBJ1-4	TRBD1	TRBV10-3	TGTGCCATCAGTGATCCCGGGACAGTCGGGGAAAAACTGTTTTTT	CAISDPGTVGEKLFF
many	TRBJ2-3	-	TRBV15	TGTGCCACCAGCAGAGATCGGGCAGTCACAGATACGCAGTATTTT	CATSRDRAVTDTQYF
many	TRBJ1-6	-	TRBV6-5	TGTGCCAGCAGTGGGCAGGGACGGCATAATTCACCCCTCCACTTT	CASSGQGRHNSPLHF
-	TRBJ1-1	-	TRBV30	TGTGCCTGGACTAGGAGGGGTTTAGTAGGATTGAACACTGAAGCTTTCTTT	CAWTRRGLVGLNTEAFF
-	TRBJ2-5	TRBD2	TRBV19	TGTGCCAGTGGCAAAAGGGGGACTAGCGGTATAGAGACCCAGTACTTC	CASGKRGTSGIETQYF
-	TRBJ2-7	-	TRBV10-3	TGTGACATCAGTGAGCCCTCGGCCGCCAACGACCACGAGCAGTACTTC	CDISEPSAANDHEQYF
few	TRBJ2-3	-	TRBV15	TGTGCCACCAGCAGACGGGTCTTGGAAACAGATACGCAGTATTTT	CATSRRVLETDTQYF
-	TRBJ2-1	TRBD2	TRBV5-4	TGTGCCAGCAGCTGGGGGGTGTTCAGCGGGAAATCCTACAATGAGCAGTTCTTC	CASSWGVFSGKSYNEQFF
few	TRBJ2-7	TRBD2	TRBV4-1	TGCGCCAGCAGCCAAGAGGGGGCTAGCGGGTACGAGCAGTACTTC	CASSQEGASGYEQYF
few	TRBJ2-2	-	TRBV20-1	TGCAGTGCTAGATCCCTGGGCGGGGAGCTGTTTTTT	CSARSLGGELFF
many	TRBJ2-1	-	TRBV11-2	TGTGCCAGCAGCTTAGAGGTGTACCCCGATGAGCAGTTCTTC	CASSLEVYPDEQFF
many	TRBJ1-2	-	TRBV12-5	TGTGCTACCGCTCCGGGACCTAACTATGGCTACACCTTC	CATAPGPNYGYTF
few	TRBJ2-1	-	TRBV9	TGTGCCAGCAGCTCCCGGGATGAGCAGTTCTTC	CASSSRDEQFF
many	TRBJ1-3	-	TRBV7-9	TGTGCCAGCAGCCCCCTCGGGGGTGTCGGAAACACCATATATTTT	CASSPLGGVGNTIYF
-	TRBJ2-1	TRBD2	TRBV7-9	TGTGCCAGCAGCGGAGGGGCCAGCGGGAGGTTCTACAATGAGCAGTTCTTC	CASSGGASGRFYNEQFF
few	TRBJ2-1	-	TRBV2	TGTGCCAGCAGTGAAGGACTTATCGCGGGAAATGAGCAGTTCTTC	CASSEGLIAGNEQFF
few	TRBJ2-6	-	TRBV5-5	TGTGCCAGCAGCACCTACTCGGACAGTCCTTTGAGGTCTGGGGCCAACGTCCTGACTTTC	CASSTYSDSPLRSGANVLTF
-	TRBJ1-1	-	TRBV7-9	TGTGCCAGCAGCCTAGGGGGGCTCATGAACACTGAAGCTTTCTTT	CASSLGGLMNTEAFF
many	TRBJ1-6	-	TRBV9	TGTGCCAGCAGCGTAGAACAGGGAAATTCACCCCTCCACTTT	CASSVEQGNSPLHF
-	TRBJ2-3	-	TRBV7-8	TGTGCCAGCAGCTACCCCGGGACACCAAGCACAGATACGCAGTATTTT	CASSYPGTPSTDTQYF
few	TRBJ2-7	-	TRBV7-4	TGTGCCAGCCCCCCACAGGGCAGTTCCTACGAGCAGTACTTC	CASPPQGSSYEQYF
many	TRBJ1-5	-	TRBV7-9	TGTGCCAGCAGCACGACAGACTTTGAGAATCAGCCCCAGCATTTT	CASSTTDFENQPQHF
-	TRBJ2-7	TRBD1	TRBV5-1	TGCGCCAGCAGCTGGACAGGTTTCAACGAGCAGTACTTC	CASSWTGFNEQYF
many	TRBJ2-1	-	TRBV4-2	TGTGCCAGCAGACCGCACTCAGGGGCGCCGGGCGATGAGCAGTTCTTC	CASRPHSGAPGDEQFF
many	TRBJ2-6	-	TRBV7-9	TGTGCCAGCAGGCGCGGGACAGGGGCCAACGTCCTGACTTTC	CASRRGTGANVLTF
-	TRBJ1-1	-	TRBV15	TGTGCCACCAGCAGAGTAGCAGGCGGGAACACTGAAGCTTTCTTT	CATSRVAGGNTEAFF
many	TRBJ2-7	-	TRBV19	TGTGCCAGTAGTGCAGCGAGATCCTCCTACGAGCAGTACTTC	CASSAARSSYEQYF
many	TRBJ2-7	TRBD2	TRBV5-5	TGTGCCAGCTGGCCGACTAGCGGGAACACCCACGAGCAGTACTTC	CASWPTSGNTHEQYF
many	TRBJ1-2	-	TRBV28	TGTGCCAGCAGTTTACGTGGACGGGGGCTCCACTATGGCTACACCTTC	CASSLRGRGLHYGYTF
few	TRBJ1-2	-	TRBV28	TGTGCCAGCAGTTTATTGGGGATTGAGGGCTACACCTTC	CASSLLGIEGYTF
few	TRBJ1-5	-	TRBV6-1	TGTGCCAGCCGTGTTGGGGCGGGACATCAGCCCCAGCATTTT	CASRVGAGHQPQHF
many	TRBJ2-1	TRBD1	TRBV12-5	TGTGCTAGTGTTCCCCGGGACAGGCCCTACAATGAGCAGTTCTTC	CASVPRDRPYNEQFF
-	TRBJ2-3	-	TRBV4-1	TGCGCCAGCAGACATACGGGAGAGACCACAGATACGCAGTATTTT	CASRHTGETTDTQYF
many	TRBJ1-3	-	TRBV7-9	TGTGCCAGCAGCTTAGCCGCCTTAGAAGAACCTGGAAACACCATATATTTT	CASSLAALEEPGNTIYF
-	TRBJ2-7	-	TRBV20-1	TGCAGTGCTAGAGCGGGACGTAGCTACGAGCAGTACTTC	CSARAGRSYEQYF
-	TRBJ2-1	TRBD2	TRBV20-1	TGCAGTGCAATTGGGACTAGCGGAGGCCCCCCCTACAATGAGCAGTTCTTC	CSAIGTSGGPPYNEQFF
-	TRBJ2-3	-	TRBV4-1	TGCGCCAGCAGCCTTAAGGTGGAATTGGGCACAGATATGCAGTATTTT	CASSLKVELGTDMQYF
many	TRBJ2-1	-	TRBV7-9	TGTGCCAGCAGCTGGGGGCGAGAAGGGCTGGTTAGGGATGAGCAGTTCTTC	CASSWGREGLVRDEQFF
few	TRBJ1-2	TRBD1	TRBV7-9	TGTGCCAGCAGCTTGGGACAGGGGATCTATGGCTACACCTTC	CASSLGQGIYGYTF
few	TRBJ2-1	TRBD1	TRBV11-3	TGTGCCAGCAGTCGAAACCGGGACAGTTCCTACAATGAGCAGTTCTTC	CASSRNRDSSYNEQFF
-	TRBJ2-7	TRBD2	TRBV2	TGTGCCAGCAGTGAATTTGGGGGGGGAAGGTACGAGCAGTACTTC	CASSEFGGGRYEQYF
-	TRBJ1-3	-	TRBV11-2	TGTGCCAGCAGCTTAGACTTCTCTGGAAACACCATATATTTT	CASSLDFSGNTIYF
few	TRBJ1-3	-	TRBV10-3	TGTGCCACACGGGGCAGCCCGGGCTCTGGAAACACCATATATTTT	CATRGSPGSGNTIYF
few	TRBJ1-6	-	TRBV18	TGTGCCAGCTCACCACCAAAGGACACAGACTATAATTCACCCCTCCACTTT	CASSPPKDTDYNSPLHF
many	TRBJ2-7	-	TRBV27	TGTGCCAGCAGTTTAAAGATTAGTCGCGAGCAGTACTTC	CASSLKISREQYF
-	TRBJ1-1	-	TRBV6-6	TGTGCCAGCAGTTACAGGACGATTCCCCCAAACACTGAAGCTTTCTTT	CASSYRTIPPNTEAFF
-	TRBJ1-1	TRBD1	TRBV6-1	TGTGCCAGCAGCTTGGACAGGTTAGAAGCTTTCTTT	CASSLDRLEAFF
-	TRBJ1-1	TRBD1	TRBV7-9	TGTGCCAGCAGCTGGCGACCGGGACAGGCCCAAAACACTGAAGCTTTCTTT	CASSWRPGQAQNTEAFF
many	TRBJ2-7	-	TRBV28	TGTGCCAGCAGTTTAAGGGACGGACCATCCTACGAGCAGTACTTC	CASSLRDGPSYEQYF
many	TRBJ2-3	TRBD2	TRBV10-3	TGTGCCATCAGTGGTCGGACTAGCGGGGGTAGCACAGATACGCAGTATTTT	CAISGRTSGGSTDTQYF
-	TRBJ1-1	-	TRBV12-5	TGTGCTAGTCCCAGGGCCGCGTACACTGAAGCTTTCTTT	CASPRAAYTEAFF
few	TRBJ1-2	-	TRBV13	TGTGCCAGCAGCCATTTACGGGGCGACTATGGCTACACCTTC	CASSHLRGDYGYTF
few	TRBJ2-7	-	TRBV11-2	TGTGCCAGCAGCTTAGATCCCTACAGGCGGGACTCCTACGAGCAGTACTTC	CASSLDPYRRDSYEQYF
many	TRBJ1-5	-	TRBV10-3	TGTGCCATCAGTGAAAGAATGGGGAATCAGCCCCAGCATTTT	CAISERMGNQPQHF
many	TRBJ2-4	TRBD1	TRBV28	TGTGCCAGCAGTTTTTCGCAACAGGGGAATCAGTACTTC	CASSFSQQGNQYF
-	TRBJ1-5	-	TRBV5-1	TGCGCCAGCAGCTTGAGGCCAGGAGAAGACAATCAGCCCCAGCATTTT	CASSLRPGEDNQPQHF